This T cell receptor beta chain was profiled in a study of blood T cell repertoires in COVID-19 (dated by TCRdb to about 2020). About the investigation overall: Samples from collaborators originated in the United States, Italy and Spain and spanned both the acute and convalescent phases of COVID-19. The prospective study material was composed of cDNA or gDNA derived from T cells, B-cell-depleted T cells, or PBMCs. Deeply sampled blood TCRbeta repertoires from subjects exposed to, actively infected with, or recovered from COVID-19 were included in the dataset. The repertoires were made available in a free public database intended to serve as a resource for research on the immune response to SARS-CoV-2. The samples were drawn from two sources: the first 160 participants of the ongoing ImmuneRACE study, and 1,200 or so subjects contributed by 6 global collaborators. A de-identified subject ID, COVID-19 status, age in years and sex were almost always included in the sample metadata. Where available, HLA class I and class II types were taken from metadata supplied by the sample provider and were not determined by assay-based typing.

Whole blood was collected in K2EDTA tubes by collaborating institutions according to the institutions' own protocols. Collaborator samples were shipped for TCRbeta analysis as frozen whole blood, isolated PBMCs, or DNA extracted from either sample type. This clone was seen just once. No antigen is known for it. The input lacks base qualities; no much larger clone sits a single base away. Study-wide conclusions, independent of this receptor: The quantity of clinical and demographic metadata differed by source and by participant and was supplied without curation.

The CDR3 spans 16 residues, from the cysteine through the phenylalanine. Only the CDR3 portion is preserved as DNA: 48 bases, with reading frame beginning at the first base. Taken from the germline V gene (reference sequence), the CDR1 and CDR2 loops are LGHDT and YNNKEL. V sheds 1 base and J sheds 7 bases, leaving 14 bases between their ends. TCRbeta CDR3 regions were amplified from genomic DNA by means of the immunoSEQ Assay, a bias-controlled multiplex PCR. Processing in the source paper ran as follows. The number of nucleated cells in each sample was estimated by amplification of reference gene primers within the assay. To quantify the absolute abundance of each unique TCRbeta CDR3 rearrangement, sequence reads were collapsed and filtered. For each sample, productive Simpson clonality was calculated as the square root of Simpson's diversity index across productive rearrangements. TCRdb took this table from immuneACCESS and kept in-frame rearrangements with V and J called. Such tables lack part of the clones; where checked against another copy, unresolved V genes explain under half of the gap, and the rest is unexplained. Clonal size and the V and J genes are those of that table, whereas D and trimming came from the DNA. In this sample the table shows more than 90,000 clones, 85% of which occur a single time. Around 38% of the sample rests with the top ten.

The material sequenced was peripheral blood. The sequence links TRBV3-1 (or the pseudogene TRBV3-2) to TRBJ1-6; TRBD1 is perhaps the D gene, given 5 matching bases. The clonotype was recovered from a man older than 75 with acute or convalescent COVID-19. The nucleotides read TGTGCCAGCAGCCAAGTCCAAGGACATCAGAATTCACCCCTCCACTTT. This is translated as CASSQVQGHQNSPLHF.